This is a list of T cell receptor beta chains from one sample in a study of blood T cell repertoires in COVID-19. Assay used: immunoSEQ multiplex PCR; TCRdb lists only in-frame clones, some missing. Of tens of thousands of clones in the sample, around 89% were seen once. Sequencing was carried out using peripheral blood. The receptors here all came from a woman aged 55 to 70 with active COVID-19. Each CDR3 is given with its conserved first and last residue. D genes are given only for firm matches. A clone size is listed for some rows: how often the clone was seen (once, few, many), or a class if it is expanded.

clone_size,v_call,j_call,d_call,cdr3_nt,cdr3_aa
.,TRBV27,TRBJ1-2,.,TGTGCCAGCAGTTATAGAGCCGGTATCTATGGCTACACCTTC,CASSYRAGIYGYTF
.,TRBV9,TRBJ2-7,.,TGTGCCAGCAGCGTAGGCCCTGGTAGTGGGACATACGAGCAGTACTTC,CASSVGPGSGTYEQYF
.,TRBV7-2,TRBJ1-3,.,TGTGCCAGCAGCCCCCAGGGTGGAGGAAACACCATATATTTT,CASSPQGGGNTIYF
.,TRBV9,TRBJ2-1,TRBD2,TGTGCCAGCAGCTTTAGACTAGCGGCCTACAATGAGCAGTTCTTC,CASSFRLAAYNEQFF
.,TRBV7-8,TRBJ2-1,.,TGTGCCAGCAGCTTAGTTGTGGGGGGGCCTGATGAGCAGTTCTTC,CASSLVVGGPDEQFF
few,TRBV7-9,TRBJ2-7,.,TGTGCCAGCAGCTTAGGGCGGGATTCCTACGAGCAGTACTTC,CASSLGRDSYEQYF
.,TRBV19,TRBJ2-1,TRBD2,TGTGCCAGTGCTCCGGGACTAGCGGGGTCCCGCTCCTACAATGAGCAGTTCTTC,CASAPGLAGSRSYNEQFF
.,TRBV2,TRBJ1-5,.,TGTGCCAGCAGTAAATATAGCAATCAGCCCCAGCATTTT,CASSKYSNQPQHF
.,TRBV7-3,TRBJ2-1,TRBD2,TGTGCCAGCAGCCCCTTAGCGGGAGCGAGGAATGAGCAGTTCTTC,CASSPLAGARNEQFF
.,TRBV27,TRBJ2-3,TRBD2,TGTGCCAGCAGTTTACCTGGACTAGGCGCAGATACGCAGTATTTT,CASSLPGLGADTQYF
.,TRBV3-1/TRBV3-2,TRBJ1-1,TRBD1,TGTGCCAGCAGCCCGACAGGGGCTCGGAACACTGAAGCTTTCTTT,CASSPTGARNTEAFF
.,TRBV3-1/TRBV3-2,TRBJ1-1,.,TGTGCCAGCAGGGAACAGGGGAACACTGAAGCTTTCTTT,CASREQGNTEAFF
.,TRBV1,TRBJ1-1,.,TGCACCAGCAGCCAAGATAGTGAGGCGGGGTACACTGAAGCTTTCTTT,CTSSQDSEAGYTEAFF
once,TRBV9,TRBJ1-3,TRBD1,TGTGCCAGCAGCGCCTCAGGACAGGGGGCGGGAAACACCATATATTTT,CASSASGQGAGNTIYF
.,TRBV5-6,TRBJ1-5,TRBD1,TGTGCCAGCAGCTCGGGACAGGTAAATCAGCCCCAGCATTTT,CASSSGQVNQPQHF
.,TRBV4-1,TRBJ2-5,.,TGCGCCAGCAGCCCTGCCTGGGACATGATCCAAGAGACCCAGTACTTC,CASSPAWDMIQETQYF
.,TRBV2,TRBJ2-7,TRBD1,TGTGCCAGCAGAGGGACAGGGCTCTACGAGCAGTACTTC,CASRGTGLYEQYF
.,TRBV5-6,TRBJ2-7,.,TGTGCCAGCAGCCTAACAGGTCCCTACGAGCAGTACTTC,CASSLTGPYEQYF
.,TRBV28,TRBJ1-1,TRBD1,TGTGCCAGCAGTTTATCTCACAGGGGGACTGAAGCTTTCTTT,CASSLSHRGTEAFF
.,TRBV3-1/TRBV3-2,TRBJ1-2,.,TGTGCCAGCAAATCAGTTTCGGGGTTCGGCTACACCTTC,CASKSVSGFGYTF
.,TRBV14,TRBJ2-1,.,TGTGCCAGCAGCGCCCACGCGAGGGCCAGCTCCTACAATGAGCAGTTCTTC,CASSAHARASSYNEQFF
.,TRBV29-1,TRBJ2-1,.,TGCAGCGTTGAACCAGGCTACAATGAGCAGTTCTTC,CSVEPGYNEQFF
.,TRBV15,TRBJ1-5,.,TGTGCCACCAGCAGAGATTCACAGAAGAATCAGCCCCAGCATTTT,CATSRDSQKNQPQHF
.,TRBV27,TRBJ1-1,.,TGTGCCAGCAGTTTGAGGGCCCTTATGAACACTGAAGCTTTCTTT,CASSLRALMNTEAFF
.,TRBV19,TRBJ2-5,TRBD2,TGTGCCAGTCAAGAGCGGGGGGGCCGGAAGACCCAGTACTTC,CASQERGGRKTQYF
.,TRBV6-5,TRBJ2-3,.,TGTGCCAGCAGTTACCGCAGGGCTGATGATACGCAGTATTTT,CASSYRRADDTQYF
once,TRBV6-4,TRBJ2-3,.,TGTGCCAGCAGTTCCCACACGACAGATACGCAGTATTTT,CASSSHTTDTQYF